This TCR beta chain was recovered during a study of response to subunit inactivated influenza vaccine. Study-wide results and caveats: Each seasonal flu vaccination may recruit only limited new T cells, authors suggested.

Notes on this clonotype: The antigen is not known.

Trimming shortened V by 6 bases and J by 6 bases, and 14 bases separated the two germline ends. CDR3 length: 13 amino acids. Germline lookup yields CDR1 LGHDT and CDR2 YNNKEL (reference sequence). TCRdb re-analysed the RT-PCR reads in MiXCR, keeping a single row per CDR3 protein. Among roughly 170,000 distinct CDR3 sequences listed, nearly 9.5% were seen once. This specimen was non-naive T cells sorted from PBMCs, taken on the day of vaccination. The chain links TRBV3-1 to TRBJ1-1; D not resolved. This TCR derives from a man aged 50-59 years who received an inactivated influenza vaccine. This CDR3 is CASSHFMGSEAFF. The CDR3 region has the DNA TGTGCCAGCAGTCACTTTATGGGGTCTGAAGCTTTCTTT.